The 26 T cell receptor beta chains in this list originate from one sample, sequenced in a study of blood T cell repertoires in COVID-19. Profiling relied on immunoSEQ multiplex PCR, and the TCRdb table lists in-frame clones only, not all of them. Here the sample spans approximately 350,000 clones, approximately 86% being singletons. Sequenced sample: peripheral blood. The receptors derive from a woman between 55 and 75 years old with COVID-19, enrolled during active disease.

J is TRBJ1-5 and V is TRBV30; 7 nucleotides line up with TRBD1. CDR3 length: 14 residues. Germline V CDR1 and CDR2: GTSNPN, SVGIG (reference sequence). The trim removed 2 bases at V and 3 bases at J, leaving 4 bases unmatched. The CDR3 loop is CAWSSGTANQPQHF. Written as DNA, the CDR3 is TGTGCCTGGAGTTCCGGGACAGCCAATCAGCCCCAGCATTTT.

J is TRBJ2-3 and V is TRBV6-2 or TRBV6-3, with D possibly TRBD2 on 6 matching bases. CDR3 size: 16 residues. Trimming stripped 1 base from V and 3 bases from J, with 14 bases between. Germline lookup yields CDR1 MNHEY and CDR2 SVGEGT. CDR3 DNA sequence: TGTGCCAGCAGTTACTTGGTGACTAGGAAAACAGATACGCAGTATTTT. It encodes CASSYLVTRKTDTQYF.

The sample holds a few counts of this clone. The gene calls are TRBV6-2 or TRBV6-3 and TRBJ1-2; D gene uncertain. The germline V gene has CDR1 MNHEY and CDR2 SVGEGT. CDR3 size: 11 residues. Deletions cut 3 bases from V and 5 bases from J, with 4 bases between. CDR3 residues: CASSYAYGYTF. CDR3 DNA: TGTGCCAGCAGTTATGCGTATGGCTACACCTTC.

This clone was recorded a few times. V gene TRBV15 combines with J gene TRBJ2-1, with D perhaps matching TRBD1 (5 bases). Germline CDR1 reads LNHNV; CDR2 reads YYDKDF (reference sequence). The CDR3 totals 14 residues. Trimming shortened V by 0 bases and J by 5 bases, and 8 bases separated the two germline ends. The CDR3 region is CATSRDHRNNEQFF. CDR3 in DNA: TGTGCCACCAGCAGAGATCACAGGAACAATGAGCAGTTCTTC.

This chain joins TRBV18 and TRBJ1-1; 7 bases align to TRBD1. J lost 1 base, V lost 4 bases, and 6 bases had no gene match. The CDR3 is made up of 15 amino acids. Germline CDR1 is KGHSH and CDR2 is LQKENI. In DNA form, the CDR3 reads TGTGCCAGCTCACGAACCGGGACAGAGAACACTGAAGCTTTCTTT. Protein product: CASSRTGTENTEAFF.

The gene calls are TRBV30 and TRBJ1-1, with D uncertain. The CDR3 is 13 amino acids. Germline V lookup: CDR1 GTSNPN, CDR2 SVGIG (reference sequence). The germline V and J ends were trimmed by 5 bases and 1 base, with 11 bases remaining between them. For the CDR3, the DNA is TGTGCCTGGGAAACACAGACGAACACTGAAGCTTTCTTT. As protein: CAWETQTNTEAFF. The full variable domain, completed using reference TRBV30 and TRBJ1-1, is SQTIHQWPATLVQPVGSPLSLECTVEGTSNPNLYWYRQAAGRGLQLLFYSVGIGQISSEVPQNLSASRPQDRQFILSSKKLLLSDSGFYLCAWETQTNTEAFFGQGTRLTVV.

J is TRBJ2-5 and V is TRBV4-2; 10 bases line up with TRBD2. The trim removed 0 bases at V and 5 bases at J, leaving 21 bases unmatched. Looked up from germline, CDR1 is LGHNA and CDR2 is YNFKEQ. This CDR3 is built from 21 residues. The CDR3 loop is CASSQDPPYGGSGGWGETQYF. In DNA form, the CDR3 reads TGTGCCAGCAGCCAAGATCCCCCCTATGGAGGTAGCGGGGGGTGGGGGGAGACCCAGTACTTC.

As to this clone: The identical CDR3 is also encoded by other nucleotide sequences in the sample. The chain joins TRBV19 to TRBJ2-1, with TRBD2 matching over 7 bases. Trimming cost V 1 base and J 7 bases; bases outside gene matches: 4. CDR1 LNHDA and CDR2 SQIVND come from the germline V gene (reference sequence). This CDR3 contains 14 residues. CDR3 nucleotides: TGTGCCAGTAGTATAGGCGGAGCGGGGAATGAGCAGTTCTTC. It translates to CASSIGGAGNEQFF. The whole variable domain, remainder taken from reference TRBV19 and TRBJ2-1, is DGGITQSPKYLFRKEGQNVTLSCEQNLNHDAMYWYRQDPGQGLRLIYYSQIVNDFQKGDIAEGYSVSREKKESFPLTVTSAQKNPTAFYLCASSIGGAGNEQFFGPGTRLTVL.

V gene TRBV11-2 combines with J gene TRBJ1-3; D gene uncertain. The CDR3 is 16 amino acids. V was trimmed by 5 bases and J by 7 bases, leaving 21 bases between them. CDR1 and CDR2 from the germline V gene are SGHAT and FQNNGV. The CDR3 region is CASSQAIYQRVNTIYF. The CDR3 DNA is TGTGCCAGCAGCCAAGCAATATATCAGCGGGTCAACACCATATATTTT.

The chain couples TRBV2 to TRBJ2-3; no definite D call. Trimming removed 3 bases from V and 2 bases from J, with 9 bases in between. CDR3 size: 14 residues. CDR1 is SNHLY, CDR2 FYNNEI, per germline. DNA for the CDR3: TGTGCCAGCAGTGATCGGGTCTCCACAGATACGCAGTATTTT. Protein: CASSDRVSTDTQYF. The entire variable domain, with the rest obtained from reference TRBV2 and TRBJ2-3, is as follows: EPEVTQTPSHQVTQMGQEVILRCVPISNHLYFYWYRQILGQKVEFLVSFYNNEISEKSEIFDDQFSVERPDGSNFTLKIRSTKLEDSAMYFCASSDRVSTDTQYFGPGTRLTVL.

The genes are TRBV5-1 and TRBJ2-3; a weak D match, TRBD1 (5 bases). Germline V gene lookup returns CDR1 SGHRS and CDR2 YFSETQ. The CDR3 extends over 17 amino acids. Trimming pared 1 base from V and 0 bases from J, leaving 15 bases between. This CDR3 reads CASSLRTHHPSTDTQYF. CDR3 bases: TGCGCCAGCAGCTTGCGGACACATCACCCTAGCACAGATACGCAGTATTTT.

The chain joins TRBV28 to TRBJ2-1; 8 nucleotides line up with TRBD2. J gave up 5 bases and V 7 bases, and 10 bases lay outside the gene matches. The V gene's germline CDR1 is MDHEN and CDR2 SYDVKM. The CDR3 consists of 15 residues. The CDR3 coding sequence is TGTGCCAGCACCCCGCTCGGGGGGGCACACAATGAGCAGTTCTTC. Translation gives CASTPLGGAHNEQFF.

The rearrangement joins TRBV2 to TRBJ1-1; D unresolved. Trimming removed 2 bases at V and 8 bases at J, with 6 bases between. The CDR3 consists of 11 residues. Germline V lookup: CDR1 SNHLY, CDR2 FYNNEI. The CDR3 nucleotides are TGTGCCAGCAGTGAATCGGGAGAAGCTTTCTTT. The encoded protein is CASSESGEAFF.

This chain joins TRBV24-1 and TRBJ2-5; D might be TRBD1 (5 bases). Per the germline V gene, CDR1 is KGHDR and CDR2 is SFDVKD. The CDR3 is made up of 14 amino acids. V dropped 3 bases and J dropped 8 bases, with 15 bases sitting between them. As DNA, the CDR3 is TGTGCCACCAGTGATGAGACAGAGTCCGGAACCCAGTACTTC. Protein: CATSDETESGTQYF.

This chain links TRBV7-2 with TRBJ1-5; 8 bases align to TRBD1. Germline assignment: CDR1 SGHTA and CDR2 FQGNSA. V shed 6 bases, J shed 7 bases, and the junction held 8 bases outside the gene matches. There are 14 residues in the CDR3. In nucleotides, the CDR3 is TGTGCCAGCAGTCAATGGGACAGGAACCAGCCCCAGCATTTT. Its protein is CASSQWDRNQPQHF.

V usage is TRBV18 and J usage is TRBJ1-1; 8 bases line up with TRBD1. The V gene end was trimmed by 7 bases and the J gene end by 4 bases; junction bases not matched to a gene: 5. The germline CDR1 and CDR2 sequences are KGHSH and LQKENI. The CDR3 is 13 residues long. CDR3 sequence: CASCPTGATEAFF. In DNA, the CDR3 is TGTGCCAGCTGCCCGACAGGGGCCACTGAAGCTTTCTTT.

About this clone: Additional DNA sequences in this sample encode the identical CDR3. The chain joins TRBV6-1 to TRBJ2-7, with D possibly matching TRBD1 (5 bases). The V gene's germline CDR1 is MNHNS and CDR2 SASEGT. The length of the CDR3 is 12 residues. V lost 2 bases to trimming and J lost 4 bases, with 6 bases between them. CDR3 in DNA: TGTGCCAGCAGTGAAAGGGGTTACGAGCAGTACTTC. This sequence encodes CASSERGYEQYF.

The chain combines TRBV6-5 with TRBJ1-2; TRBD1 aligns across 7 bases. The CDR3 runs 15 residues. CDR1 is MNHEY and CDR2 is SVGAGI in the germline V gene. Unmatched junction bases numbered 15, after V lost 7 bases and J lost 7 bases. The CDR3 DNA reads TGTGCCAGCACCGTTACGAGGGGGCGCGGAACTGGCTACACCTTC. Translating gives CASTVTRGRGTGYTF.

This chain connects TRBV19 to TRBJ1-4; TRBD1 aligns across 7 bases. There are 13 residues in the CDR3. Germline V gene data show CDR1 as LNHDA and CDR2 as SQIVND (reference sequence). Losses at the gene ends were 7 bases for V and 8 bases for J; bases not matched to a gene: 7. This CDR3 is CASKGALREKLFF. CDR3 sequence (DNA): TGTGCCAGTAAGGGGGCATTGAGAGAAAAACTGTTTTTT.

The chain employs TRBV7-3 and TRBJ2-3; TRBD1 might be the D (5 bases). V was pared by 7 bases and J by 2 bases, with 19 bases between. This CDR3 spans 16 amino acids. CDR1 is SGHTA and CDR2 is FQGTGA in the germline V gene. CDR3 nucleotide sequence: TGTGCCAGCACTCCAAAGGGGCAGGGCTACACAGATACGCAGTATTTT. Translated, it gives CASTPKGQGYTDTQYF.

The chain joins TRBV18 to TRBJ2-3; D not resolved. The CDR3 runs 18 residues. Between the trimmed V and J ends, which lost 3 bases and 0 bases, there was a span of 19 bases. In germline, CDR1 is KGHSH, CDR2 LQKENI. CDR3 residues: CASSPFPSGGSSTDTQYF. CDR3 nucleotides: TGTGCCAGCTCACCCTTCCCTTCTGGCGGTTCTAGCACAGATACGCAGTATTTT.

The chain links TRBV5-1 to TRBJ2-3, with 7 bases lining up with TRBD1. Germline V gives CDR1 SGHRS, CDR2 YFSETQ. V was clipped by 5 bases and J by 0 bases; unmatched bases: 3. The CDR3 is made up of 14 amino acids. CDR3 sequence (DNA): TGCGCCAGCAGGGGACAGCCTAGCACAGATACGCAGTATTTT. This translates into CASRGQPSTDTQYF.

The chain is built from TRBV4-1 and TRBJ1-1; no reliable D call. Germline V gives CDR1 MGHRA, CDR2 YSYEKL. V dropped 4 bases and J dropped 1 base, with 10 bases sitting between them. The CDR3 consists of 14 residues. The CDR3 DNA reads as TGCGCCAGCAGCCCGACTGGCGCGAACACTGAAGCTTTCTTT. As protein: CASSPTGANTEAFF.

The chain links TRBV2 to TRBJ2-3; possible D gene TRBD2, 5 bases. CDR3 length: 14 amino acids. V lost 5 bases and J 6 bases, leaving 15 bases between the germline ends. From germline, CDR1 is SNHLY and CDR2 FYNNEI. The CDR3 DNA is TGTGCCAGCAGTACTTATACGGGCGGGGATACGCAGTATTTT. Its protein is CASSTYTGGDTQYF.

This sequence joins TRBV15 and TRBJ2-7; 8 positions agree with TRBD1. Trimming at V came to 4 bases and at J to 7 bases, leaving 12 bases not matched to a gene. This CDR3 spans 15 amino acids. Germline V gene sequence: CDR1 LNHNV, CDR2 YYDKDF (reference sequence). CDR3 DNA: TGTGCCACCAGCAAAAACCGACAGGGGTTGGGTGAGCAGTACTTC. It specifies CATSKNRQGLGEQYF.

The chain links TRBV24-1 to TRBJ2-1, with D perhaps matching TRBD1 (7 bases). Trimming removed 4 bases at V and 3 bases at J, with 12 bases between. The CDR3 contains 15 residues. Germline V lookup: CDR1 KGHDR, CDR2 SFDVKD. In DNA form, the CDR3 reads TGTGCCACCAGTGAAGGCCAGGGGGGCTACAATGAGCAGTTCTTC. Residues: CATSEGQGGYNEQFF.